The 29 T cell receptor beta chains presented below share a single source sample, sequenced in a study of response to subunit inactivated influenza vaccine. TCRdb re-called the RT-PCR reads through MiXCR, storing one row per CDR3 protein. The data show more than 400,000 distinct CDR3 sequences, 9.5% to 13% seen once. The source material was PBMCs from blood, sampled about 40 days after vaccination. Receptors originate from a man aged 45-65 years who received an inactivated influenza vaccine.

This clonotype was seen many times. The CDR3 DNA reads TGTGCCAGCAGCTCAAGAGACAGAAACACCGGGGAGCTGTTTTTT. Translating gives CASSSRDRNTGELFF. V gene TRBV7-9 combines with J gene TRBJ2-2; TRBD1 is a possible D gene (5 bases). Germline CDR1 is SEHNR and CDR2 is FQNEAQ (reference sequence). There are 15 residues in the CDR3. Trimming took 4 bases from V and 2 from J, leaving 11 bases between them.

The chain is built from TRBV2 and TRBJ1-1; 7 bases match TRBD1. Germline trimming cut 3 bases from V and 3 bases from J; bases unmatched to any gene: 13. The CDR3 sequence is 17 residues long. Per the germline V gene, CDR1 is SNHLY and CDR2 is FYNNEI. CDR3 in amino acids: CASSDAQGDWGDTEAFF. DNA for the CDR3: TGTGCCAGCAGTGACGCCCAGGGGGACTGGGGGGACACTGAAGCTTTCTTT.

This clonotype was counted only a few times. This sequence joins TRBV27 and TRBJ2-7; TRBD2 matches 7 bases. There are 15 residues in the CDR3. Germline CDR1 MNHEY, CDR2 SMNVEV (reference sequence). The J segment lost 3 bases and the V segment lost 3 bases, leaving 8 bases of the junction unmatched. In DNA, the CDR3 is TGTGCCAGCAGTTTCTCGGGTAGCGGGTTCTACGAGCAGTACTTC. Translated: CASSFSGSGFYEQYF.

The chain employs TRBV9 and TRBJ1-5; D is ambiguous. Germline values: CDR1 SGDLS, CDR2 YYNGEE. V was cut by 3 bases and J by 5 bases, with 9 bases left in between. This CDR3 is 13 amino acids long. The CDR3 bases are TGTGCCAGCAGCGCCGGGCCCGATCAGCCCCAGCATTTT. Encoded protein: CASSAGPDQPQHF.

Regarding this clonotype: Being one base from a much bigger clone, this may be a read error. The chain is built from TRBV28 and TRBJ2-3, with 8 bases matching TRBD2. The CDR3 sequence is 17 residues long. CDR1 MDHEN and CDR2 SYDVKM come from the germline V gene. The CDR3 DNA reads TGTGCCGGCAGTTTAACAGCGGTTAGCGGGGTTGCAGATACGCAGTATTTT. Protein sequence: CAGSLTAVSGVADTQYF.

In its sample, this clonotype was seen a few times. The V gene is TRBV5-6, the J gene TRBJ2-1, with D possibly being TRBD1 (6 bases). The CDR3 contains 16 residues. The germline CDR1 and CDR2 sequences are SGHDT and YYEEEE. Trimming removed 5 bases at V and 2 bases at J, with 17 bases between. CDR3 bases: TGTGCCAGCAGACTGCATTCCGGGACAACCTACAATGAGCAGTTCTTC. It is translated as CASRLHSGTTYNEQFF.

This clonotype has a handful of counts. This chain connects TRBV6-2 or TRBV6-3 to TRBJ2-1; the D gene is possibly TRBD1 (6 bases). Trimming removed 6 bases from V and 9 bases from J, with 18 bases in between. The germline gives CDR1 MNHEY, CDR2 SVGEGT. The CDR3 length is 14 residues. The CDR3 sequence: CASRPLYRAGEQFF. In nucleotides, the CDR3 is TGTGCCAGCAGACCCCTCTACAGGGCTGGTGAGCAGTTCTTC.

This clonotype was seen a few times. V and J are TRBV6-2 or TRBV6-3 and TRBJ2-5; no reliable D call. Germline CDR1 reads MNHEY; CDR2 reads SVGEGT. Trimming pared 5 bases from V and 2 bases from J, leaving 12 bases between. This CDR3 has 14 residues. The CDR3: CASSRTSVQETQYF. In DNA form, the CDR3 reads TGTGCCAGCAGTAGGACGAGTGTACAAGAGACCCAGTACTTC.

The chain recombines TRBV20-1 with TRBJ1-2; unclear D gene. The germline V gene has CDR1 DFQATT and CDR2 SNEGSKA (reference sequence). The CDR3 has 17 amino acids. The V end was cut by 0 bases, the J end by 0 bases, with 17 bases between. CDR3 loop: CSARDLLQRTANYGYTF. In DNA, the CDR3 is TGCAGTGCTAGAGATCTTTTGCAACGAACTGCTAACTATGGCTACACCTTC.

The V gene is TRBV12-3 or TRBV12-4, the J gene TRBJ2-7; no definite D call. CDR3 length equals 13 residues. V was pared by 6 bases and J by 1 base, with 10 bases between. The CDR3 region has the DNA TGTGCCAGCAGGGCGACCGCTTCCTACGAGCAGTACTTC. It encodes CASRATASYEQYF.

In its sample, this clonotype was seen many times. This chain joins TRBV7-8 and TRBJ1-2; D is perhaps TRBD1 (6 bases). CDR1 SGHVS and CDR2 FQNEAQ come from the germline V gene. Trimming removed 5 bases at V and 2 bases at J, with 15 bases between. The CDR3 has 15 residues. CDR3 residues: CASSRDGGRNYGYTF. Here the CDR3 DNA reads TGTGCCAGCAGCCGAGATGGGGGGCGGAACTATGGCTACACCTTC.

This clonotype was detected many times. This chain links TRBV6-2 or TRBV6-3 with TRBJ2-5; 13 bases match TRBD2. This CDR3 comprises 16 residues. The junction had 7 bases not matched to a gene; V was cut back by 6 bases and J by 3 bases. CDR1 and CDR2 from the germline V gene are MNHEY and SVGEGT. The CDR3 DNA reads TGTGCCAGCAGCGGACTAGCGGGGGTCATAGAAGAGACCCAGTACTTC. This gives the protein CASSGLAGVIEETQYF.

The J gene is TRBJ2-3, the V gene TRBV7-2; 15 bases are a match to TRBD2. Germline CDR1 is SGHTA and CDR2 is FQGNSA. Trimming cost V 5 bases and J 7 bases; bases outside gene matches: 4. This CDR3 comprises 15 residues. DNA for the CDR3: TGTGCCAGCAGCCCGGGGACTAGCGGGGGGTATACGCAGTATTTT. This translates into CASSPGTSGGYTQYF. The variable domain in full, completed from reference TRBV7-2 and TRBJ2-3, reads GAGVSQSPSNKVTEKGKDVELRCDPISGHTALYWYRQSLGQGLEFLIYFQGNSAPDKSGLPSDRFSAERTGGSVSTLTIQRTQQEDSAVYLCASSPGTSGGYTQYFGPGTRLTVL.

The genes are TRBV12-3 or TRBV12-4 and TRBJ1-1; D is ambiguous. Trimming removed 1 base at V and 2 bases at J, with 8 bases between. This CDR3 is 14 amino acids long. CDR3 sequence: CASSLGSYNTEAFF. CDR3 in DNA: TGTGCCAGCAGTTTAGGCAGTTACAACACTGAAGCTTTCTTT.

The V and J genes are TRBV28 and TRBJ2-2; 9 bases map to TRBD1. This CDR3 region has 15 residues. The V gene end was trimmed by 3 bases and the J gene end by 5 bases; junction bases not matched to a gene: 4. In germline, CDR1 is MDHEN, CDR2 SYDVKM. The CDR3 DNA reads as TGTGCCAGCAGTTTCTATGGACAGGGGACCGGGGAGCTGTTTTTT. Its translation: CASSFYGQGTGELFF. The whole variable domain, filled in from reference TRBV28 and TRBJ2-2, reads DVKVTQSSRYLVKRTGEKVFLECVQDMDHENMFWYRQDPGLGLRLIYFSYDVKMKEKGDIPEGYSVSREKKERFSLILESASTNQTSMYLCASSFYGQGTGELFFGEGSRLTVL.

This clonotype was counted many times. The rearrangement links TRBV29-1 to TRBJ2-1; no clear D gene. Trimming left V 4 bases short and J 7 bases short, with 11 bases between. Germline lookup yields CDR1 SQVTM and CDR2 ANQGSEA. The CDR3 is 12 residues long. DNA of the CDR3: TGCAGCGTTGTCCCCCGCCGGAATGAGCAGTTCTTC. Protein sequence: CSVVPRRNEQFF.

This chain connects TRBV4-3 to TRBJ2-1, with TRBD1 identical over 8 bases. The CDR3 is 15 amino acids. The J segment lost 4 bases and the V segment lost 6 bases, leaving 8 bases of the junction unmatched. Germline V gives CDR1 LGHNA, CDR2 YSLEER. This chain's CDR3 is CASSRGQERYNEQFF. CDR3 bases: TGCGCCAGCAGTCGGGGACAGGAGCGTTACAATGAGCAGTTCTTC.

This clonotype was picked up many times. V and J are TRBV29-1 and TRBJ2-1; TRBD1 aligns across 9 bases. V was pared by 3 bases and J by 10 bases, with 10 bases of the junction left unmatched. CDR1 SQVTM and CDR2 ANQGSEA come from the germline V gene. The CDR3 length is 14 residues. CDR3 amino acids: CSVDTGQGIGEQFF. The CDR3 nucleotides are TGCAGCGTTGATACAGGACAGGGGATTGGAGAGCAGTTCTTC.

This clonotype came up many times. The rearrangement links TRBV18 to TRBJ1-5; no reliable D call. Deletions cut 3 bases from V and 1 base from J, with 16 bases between. The CDR3 runs 17 residues. Per the germline V gene, CDR1 is KGHSH and CDR2 is LQKENI. DNA for the CDR3: TGTGCCAGCTCACCGAATCAAGGGTTACGGAGCAATCAGCCCCAGCATTTT. It is translated as CASSPNQGLRSNQPQHF.

This clonotype was counted many times. J is TRBJ1-1 and V is TRBV7-2; maybe TRBD1 (5 bases). Germline values: CDR1 SGHTA, CDR2 FQGNSA. V lost 1 base to trimming and J lost 0 bases, with 9 bases between them. The CDR3 spans 15 residues. DNA of the CDR3: TGTGCCAGCAGCTTAGAAGGCAGGGTGAACACTGAAGCTTTCTTT. Residues: CASSLEGRVNTEAFF.

This clonotype has a handful of counts. The gene calls are TRBV7-9 and TRBJ2-1, with D hard to call. V lost 1 base, J lost 2 bases, and 12 bases lay in between. Per germline, CDR1 SEHNR and CDR2 FQNEAQ (reference sequence). The CDR3 totals 16 residues. This CDR3 is CASSLVGPTTYNEQFF. In nucleotides, the CDR3 is TGTGCCAGCAGCTTAGTGGGCCCTACCACCTACAATGAGCAGTTCTTC. Variable domain in full (rest from reference TRBV7-9 and TRBJ2-1): DTGVSQNPRHKITKRGQNVTFRCDPISEHNRLYWYRQTLGQGPEFLTYFQNEAQLEKSRLLSDRFSAERPKGSFSTLEIQRTEQGDSAMYLCASSLVGPTTYNEQFFGPGTRLTVL.

For this clonotype: This may be a read error, as it is one base from a much larger clone. The rearrangement joins TRBV7-2 to TRBJ2-1; D call uncertain. The J call is doubtful: the DNA matches TRBJ2-7 better. This CDR3 spans 16 amino acids. In germline, CDR1 is SGHTA, CDR2 FQGNSA. CDR3 in amino acids: CASSAQTGSSYNEQYF. In nucleotides, the CDR3 is TGTGCCAGCAGCGCCCAGACTGGCAGCTCCTACAATGAGCAGTACTTC.

This clonotype was picked up a small number of times. This chain joins TRBV15 and TRBJ2-1; the D call may be TRBD1 or TRBD2 (6 bases each). V was clipped by 0 bases and J by 8 bases, with 17 bases between them. This CDR3 comprises 16 residues. Germline CDR1 is LNHNV and CDR2 is YYDKDF (reference sequence). The DNA for the CDR3 is TGTGCCACCAGCAGAGATCCCCCGGGGGCATTAGATGAGCAGTTCTTC. Encoded protein: CATSRDPPGALDEQFF.

The V call is TRBV7-9, the J call TRBJ2-3; no reliable D call. The V and J ends lost 5 bases and 4 bases respectively, with 16 bases between them. The CDR3 totals 15 residues. The germline CDR1 and CDR2 sequences are SEHNR and FQNEAQ (reference sequence). CDR3 protein: CASSPPNIGADTQYF. The CDR3 DNA is TGTGCCAGCAGCCCCCCCAACATAGGCGCAGATACGCAGTATTTT. The whole variable domain, filled in from reference TRBV7-9 and TRBJ2-3, reads DTGVSQNPRHKITKRGQNVTFRCDPISEHNRLYWYRQTLGQGPEFLTYFQNEAQLEKSRLLSDRFSAERPKGSFSTLEIQRTEQGDSAMYLCASSPPNIGADTQYFGPGTRLTVL.

With regard to this clonotype: A much larger clone sits a single nucleotide away, making a read error possible. The chain employs TRBV7-9 and TRBJ2-1; D is unresolved. The V end was cut by 6 bases, the J end by 7 bases, with 16 bases between. Germline lookup yields CDR1 SEHNR and CDR2 FQNEAQ (reference sequence). The CDR3 consists of 14 residues. Here the CDR3 DNA reads TGTGCCAGCAGTCCAGACCTGGTGGGGAATGAGCAGTTCTTC. Residues: CASSPDLVGNEQFF.

This clonotype has only a few counts. The V call is TRBV5-1, the J call TRBJ2-1, with TRBD2 matching over 10 bases. From germline, CDR1 is SGHRS and CDR2 YFSETQ. V trimming: 4 bases; J trimming: 0 bases; junction bases outside the gene matches: 7. The CDR3 covers 17 residues. The CDR3, as DNA: TGCGCCAGCAGCGTGGGCAGGACTAGCGGCTCCTACAATGAGCAGTTCTTC. Residues: CASSVGRTSGSYNEQFF.

The rearrangement uses TRBV5-6 and TRBJ2-1; D is possibly TRBD1 or TRBD2 (5 bases each). Trimming removed 7 bases at V and 5 bases at J, with 19 bases between. Germline values: CDR1 SGHDT, CDR2 YYEEEE. CDR3 length: 15 amino acids. CDR3 sequence: CASAYRTLLDNEQFF. The CDR3 region has the DNA TGTGCCAGCGCTTACAGGACTCTTCTAGACAATGAGCAGTTCTTC.

The sample holds many counts of this clonotype. The chain employs TRBV5-5 and TRBJ1-1, with no clear D. Germline lookup yields CDR1 SGHKS and CDR2 YYEKEE (reference sequence). V was clipped by 9 bases and J by 0 bases, with 12 bases between them. The CDR3 has 13 residues. CDR3 in DNA: TGTGCCACCCAGTTGGATATGAACACTGAAGCTTTCTTT. It yields the protein CATQLDMNTEAFF.

V is TRBV7-9 and J is TRBJ2-3, with no clear D. Trimming shortened V by 5 bases and J by 0 bases, and 18 bases separated the two germline ends. This CDR3 has 17 residues. CDR1 is SEHNR and CDR2 is FQNEAQ in the germline V gene (reference sequence). This CDR3 is CASSHPVWVQSTDTQYF. The CDR3 DNA reads TGTGCCAGCAGCCATCCCGTATGGGTCCAGAGCACAGATACGCAGTATTTT.